The clone carrying this T cell receptor (beta chain) was picked up a small number of times. Its antigen is still unknown. The length of the CDR3 is 14 residues. Germline CDR1 reads MNHNS; CDR2 reads SASEGT. The ends were cut back, 8 bases at V and 5 bases at J, with 15 bases in the middle. An equimolar mix of two oligonucleotides served as the beta constant-region primer for TRBC1 and TRBC2. A 12-nucleotide UMI and the SP2 primer were added to the cDNA 3' end by oligonucleotide ligation. Ligated cDNA was amplified by four rounds of PCR with nested alpha and beta constant-region primers and SP2. TCRdb analysed the UMI-ligation and nested PCR reads with MiXCR anew, one entry per CDR3 protein. The table has 140,000 to 150,000 distinct CDR3 sequences, approximately 15% seen once. These data are taken from a study of naive and memory T cell subsets. Study outcomes and limitations: In naive cells, over 95% of TCR sequences were seen only once. From naive to CM, EM and EMRA, diversity decreased and Gini increased.

The chain recombines TRBV6-1 with TRBJ2-2; D uncertain. Sequencing was performed on naive CD4+ T cells from blood. The source is a human donor in good health. CDR3 loop: CASLVLTFTGELFF. DNA of the CDR3: TGTGCCAGCCTGGTGCTGACCTTTACCGGGGAGCTGTTTTTT.